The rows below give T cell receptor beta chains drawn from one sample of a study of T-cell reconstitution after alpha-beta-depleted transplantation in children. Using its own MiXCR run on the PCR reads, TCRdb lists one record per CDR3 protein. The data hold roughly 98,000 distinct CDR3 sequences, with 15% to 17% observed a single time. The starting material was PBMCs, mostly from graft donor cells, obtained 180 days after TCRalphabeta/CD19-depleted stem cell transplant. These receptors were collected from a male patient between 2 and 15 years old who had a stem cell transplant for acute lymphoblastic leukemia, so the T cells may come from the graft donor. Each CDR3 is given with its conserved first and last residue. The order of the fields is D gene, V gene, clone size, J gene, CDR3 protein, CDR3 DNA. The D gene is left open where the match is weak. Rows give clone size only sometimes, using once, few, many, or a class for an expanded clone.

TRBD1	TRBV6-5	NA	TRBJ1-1	CASSLQTGDTEAFF	TGTGCCAGCAGTCTACAGACAGGGGACACTGAAGCTTTCTTT
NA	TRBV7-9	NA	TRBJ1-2	CASTQGLNGYTF	TGTGCCAGCACCCAGGGGCTAAATGGCTACACCTTC
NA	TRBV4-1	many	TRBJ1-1	CASSQDQGKKTEAFF	TGCGCCAGCAGCCAAGATCAGGGGAAAAAGACTGAAGCTTTCTTT
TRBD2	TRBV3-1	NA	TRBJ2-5	CASSHDLGTSGAQETQYF	TGTGCCAGCAGCCACGACCTTGGGACTAGCGGGGCCCAAGAGACCCAGTACTTC
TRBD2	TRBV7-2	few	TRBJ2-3	CASSFYGGADTQYF	TGTGCCAGCAGCTTTTACGGGGGGGCAGATACGCAGTATTTT
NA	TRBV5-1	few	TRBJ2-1	CASSLGDSHYNEQFF	TGCGCCAGCAGCTTGGGTGACTCACACTACAATGAGCAGTTCTTC
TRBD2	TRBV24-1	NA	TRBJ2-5	CATSGIWGGQETQYF	TGTGCCACCAGCGGCATATGGGGGGGCCAAGAGACCCAGTACTTC
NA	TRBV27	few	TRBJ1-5	CASSLTGPAPNQPQHF	TGTGCCAGCAGTTTAACAGGGCCAGCTCCCAATCAGCCCCAGCATTTT
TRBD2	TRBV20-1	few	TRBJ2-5	CSANVLAGDETQYF	TGCAGTGCTAACGTACTAGCGGGGGATGAGACCCAGTACTTC
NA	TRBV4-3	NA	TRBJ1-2	CASSQVDREGYTF	TGCGCCAGCAGCCAAGTCGACAGAGAGGGCTACACCTTC
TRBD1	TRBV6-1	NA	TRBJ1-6	CASRETGGSTSPLHF	TGTGCCAGCAGAGAGACAGGGGGAAGTACTTCACCCCTCCACTTT
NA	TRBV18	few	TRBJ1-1	CASSPLRNTEAFF	TGTGCCAGCTCACCACTGCGCAACACTGAAGCTTTCTTT
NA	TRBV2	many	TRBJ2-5	CATAVFQETQYF	TGTGCCACCGCGGTGTTCCAAGAGACCCAGTACTTC
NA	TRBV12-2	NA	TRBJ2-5	CASRPNDRGETQYF	TGTGCAAGTCGCCCTAATGACCGGGGGGAGACCCAGTACTTC
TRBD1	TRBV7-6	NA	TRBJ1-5	CASNLQGASSYSNQPQHF	TGTGCCAGCAACTTACAGGGGGCGAGCTCTTATAGCAATCAGCCCCAGCATTTT
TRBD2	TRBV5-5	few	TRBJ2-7	CASSATSGLYYEQYF	TGTGCCAGCAGCGCGACTAGCGGCCTGTACTACGAGCAGTACTTC
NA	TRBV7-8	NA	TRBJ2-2	CASSLVPQARSGTGELFF	TGTGCCAGCAGCTTAGTGCCTCAGGCTCGCTCGGGCACCGGGGAGCTGTTTTTT
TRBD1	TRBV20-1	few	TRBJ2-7	CSADRGLGYEQYF	TGCAGTGCCGACAGGGGGCTAGGATACGAGCAGTACTTC
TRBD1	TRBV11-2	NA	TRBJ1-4	CASSLMGPPQGALSNEKLFF	TGTGCCAGCAGCTTAATGGGACCCCCACAGGGGGCATTATCTAATGAAAAACTGTTTTTT
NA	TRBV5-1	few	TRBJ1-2	CASSEQASNYGYTF	TGCGCCAGCAGCGAACAGGCATCTAACTATGGCTACACCTTC
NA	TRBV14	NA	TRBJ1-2	CASSQAIRGDYGYTF	TGTGCCAGCAGCCAGGCCATTCGGGGTGACTATGGCTACACCTTC
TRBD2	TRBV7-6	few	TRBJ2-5	CASSPSGGAGRKTQYF	TGTGCCAGCAGCCCTAGCGGGGGGGCCGGCAGAAAGACCCAGTACTTC
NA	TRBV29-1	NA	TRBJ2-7	CSVAETELMKYF	TGCAGCGTTGCTGAGACAGAGTTAATGAAGTACTTC